The T cell receptor beta chain under discussion was sequenced for a study of cytomegalovirus exposure and HLA in healthy donors. Primers for the PCR totalled 60 Vbeta and 13 Jbeta. Repertoires were generated with immunoSEQ multiplex PCR, while TCRdb's copy carries only in-frame clones and drops some. The sample lists roughly 220,000 clones, 82% seen once, with around 3% in the top ten. As to this clone: The antigen is undetermined.

Per germline, CDR1 SGHRS and CDR2 YFSETQ. This CDR3 has 16 amino acids. Whole-study findings and limits: Some V segments could not be told apart, so they were left out, TRBV6-2 and TRBV6-3 among them. Reportedly, cytomegalovirus status was diagnosed with high sensitivity and specificity. TCR beta V segments were, for the most part, productive about 87% or about 30% of the time in an earlier analysis.

The chain uses TRBV5-1 and TRBJ2-5, with 7 bases matching TRBD2. The last part of the DNA fits TRBJ2-7 better; the J call may be wrong. The sample consisted of PBMCs. The sequence derives from a woman in her 40s in good health and CMV-seronegative. The CDR3 is CASSLSSGRSSYEQYF. For the CDR3, the DNA is TGCGCCAGCAGCTTGAGTAGCGGGCGGAGCTCCTACGAGCAGTACTTC.